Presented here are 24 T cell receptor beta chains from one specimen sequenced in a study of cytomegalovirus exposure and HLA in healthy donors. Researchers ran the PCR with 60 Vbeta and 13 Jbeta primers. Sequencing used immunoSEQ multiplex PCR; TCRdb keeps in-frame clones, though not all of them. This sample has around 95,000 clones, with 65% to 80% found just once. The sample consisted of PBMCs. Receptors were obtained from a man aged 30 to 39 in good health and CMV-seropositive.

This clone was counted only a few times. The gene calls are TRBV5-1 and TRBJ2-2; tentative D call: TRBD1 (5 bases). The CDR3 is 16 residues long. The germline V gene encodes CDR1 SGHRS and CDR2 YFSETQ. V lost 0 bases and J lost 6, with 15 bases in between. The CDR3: CASSLGWGEVPGELFF. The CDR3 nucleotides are TGCGCCAGCAGCTTGGGGTGGGGCGAGGTCCCCGGGGAGCTGTTTTTT.

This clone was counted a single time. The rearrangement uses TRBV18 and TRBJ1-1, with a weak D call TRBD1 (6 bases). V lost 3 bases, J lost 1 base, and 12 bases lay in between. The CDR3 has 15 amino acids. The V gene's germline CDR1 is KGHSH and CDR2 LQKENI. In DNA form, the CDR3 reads TGTGCCAGCTCACCCCTACAGGGAACGAACACTGAAGCTTTCTTT. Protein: CASSPLQGTNTEAFF.

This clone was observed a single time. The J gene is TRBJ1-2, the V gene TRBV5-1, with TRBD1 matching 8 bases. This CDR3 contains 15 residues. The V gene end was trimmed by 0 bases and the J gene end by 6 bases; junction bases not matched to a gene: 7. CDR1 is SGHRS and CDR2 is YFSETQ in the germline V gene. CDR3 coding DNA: TGCGCCAGCAGCTTGGCCGACCAGGGGGCTCATGGCTACACCTTC. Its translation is CASSLADQGAHGYTF.

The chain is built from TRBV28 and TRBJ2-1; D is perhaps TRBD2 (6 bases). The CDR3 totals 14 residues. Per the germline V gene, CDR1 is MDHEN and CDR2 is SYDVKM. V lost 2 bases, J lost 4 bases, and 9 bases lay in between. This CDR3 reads CASSLGGLYNEQFF. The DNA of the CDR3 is TGTGCCAGCAGTTTAGGGGGACTTTACAATGAGCAGTTCTTC.

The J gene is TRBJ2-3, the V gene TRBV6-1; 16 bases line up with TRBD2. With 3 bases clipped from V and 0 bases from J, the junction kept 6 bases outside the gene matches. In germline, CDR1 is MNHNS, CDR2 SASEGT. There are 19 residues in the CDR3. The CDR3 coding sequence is TGTGCCAGCAGTGACCCGGGACTAGCGGGGGGGTATAGCACAGATACGCAGTATTTT. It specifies CASSDPGLAGGYSTDTQYF.

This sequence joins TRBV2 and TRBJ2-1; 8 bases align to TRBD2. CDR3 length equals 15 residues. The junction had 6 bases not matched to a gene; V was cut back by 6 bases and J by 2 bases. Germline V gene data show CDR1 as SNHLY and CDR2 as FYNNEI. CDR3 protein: CASSGGRGAYNEQFF. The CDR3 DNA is TGTGCCAGCAGCGGTGGGCGGGGGGCCTACAATGAGCAGTTCTTC. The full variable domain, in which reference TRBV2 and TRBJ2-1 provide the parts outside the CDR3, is EPEVTQTPSHQVTQMGQEVILRCVPISNHLYFYWYRQILGQKVEFLVSFYNNEISEKSEIFDDQFSVERPDGSNFTLKIRSTKLEDSAMYFCASSGGRGAYNEQFFGPGTRLTVL.

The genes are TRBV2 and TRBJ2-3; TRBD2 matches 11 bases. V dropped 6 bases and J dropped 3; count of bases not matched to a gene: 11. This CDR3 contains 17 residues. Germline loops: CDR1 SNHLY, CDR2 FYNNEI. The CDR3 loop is CASRPRLAGLKTDTQYF. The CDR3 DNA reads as TGTGCCAGCAGGCCCAGACTAGCGGGGCTGAAAACAGATACGCAGTATTTT. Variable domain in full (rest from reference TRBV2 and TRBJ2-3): EPEVTQTPSHQVTQMGQEVILRCVPISNHLYFYWYRQILGQKVEFLVSFYNNEISEKSEIFDDQFSVERPDGSNFTLKIRSTKLEDSAMYFCASRPRLAGLKTDTQYFGPGTRLTVL.

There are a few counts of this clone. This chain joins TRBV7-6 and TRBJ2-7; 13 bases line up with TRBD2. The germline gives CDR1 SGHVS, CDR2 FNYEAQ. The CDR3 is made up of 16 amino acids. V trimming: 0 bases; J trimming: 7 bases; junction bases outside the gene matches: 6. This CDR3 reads CASSLAGRTSGGEQYF. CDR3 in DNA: TGTGCCAGCAGCTTAGCAGGACGGACTAGCGGGGGAGAGCAGTACTTC. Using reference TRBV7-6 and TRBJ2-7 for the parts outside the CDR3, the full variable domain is GAGVSQSPRYKVTKRGQDVALRCDPISGHVSLYWYRQALGQGPEFLTYFNYEAQQDKSGLPNDRFSAERPEGSISTLTIQRTEQRDSAMYRCASSLAGRTSGGEQYFGPGTRLTVT.

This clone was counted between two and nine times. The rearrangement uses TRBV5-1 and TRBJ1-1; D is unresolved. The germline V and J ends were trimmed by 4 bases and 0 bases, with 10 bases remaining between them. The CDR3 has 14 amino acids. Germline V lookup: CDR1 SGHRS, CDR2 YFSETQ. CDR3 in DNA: TGCGCCAGCAGCATGGATTCCATGAACACTGAAGCTTTCTTT. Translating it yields CASSMDSMNTEAFF.

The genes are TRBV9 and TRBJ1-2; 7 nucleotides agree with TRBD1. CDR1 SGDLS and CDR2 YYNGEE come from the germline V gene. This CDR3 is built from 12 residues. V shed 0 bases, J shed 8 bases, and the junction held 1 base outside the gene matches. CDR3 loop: CASSVGTGGYTF. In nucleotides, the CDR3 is TGTGCCAGCAGCGTAGGGACAGGAGGCTACACCTTC.

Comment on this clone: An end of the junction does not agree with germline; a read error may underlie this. The CDR3, as DNA: TGTTCCAGCAGCTTTGCCGGGACAGGGGAGTTGAGCTATGGCTACACCTTC. It specifies CSSSFAGTGELSYGYTF. The V and J genes are TRBV7-9 and TRBJ1-2, with TRBD1 identical over 10 bases. In germline, CDR1 is SEHNR, CDR2 FQNEAQ (reference sequence). This CDR3 region has 17 residues.

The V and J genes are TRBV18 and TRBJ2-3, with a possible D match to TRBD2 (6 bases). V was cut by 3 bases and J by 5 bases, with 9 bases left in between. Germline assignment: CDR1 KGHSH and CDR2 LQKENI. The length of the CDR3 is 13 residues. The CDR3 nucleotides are TGTGCCAGCTCACCTTCGCGGGGAGATACGCAGTATTTT. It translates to CASSPSRGDTQYF.

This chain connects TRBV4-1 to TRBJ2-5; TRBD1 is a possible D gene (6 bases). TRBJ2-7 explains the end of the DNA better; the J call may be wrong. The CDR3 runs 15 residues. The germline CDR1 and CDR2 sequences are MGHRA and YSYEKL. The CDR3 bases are TGCGCCAGCAGCCAAGATCTTGGGGACACCTACGAGCAGTACTTC. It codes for CASSQDLGDTYEQYF.

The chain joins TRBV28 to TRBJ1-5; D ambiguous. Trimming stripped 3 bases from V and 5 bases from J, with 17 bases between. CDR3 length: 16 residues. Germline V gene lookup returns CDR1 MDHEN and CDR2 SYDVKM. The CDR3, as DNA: TGTGCCAGCAGTTTTCGCGAGAGGACTTTCGATCAGCCCCAGCATTTT. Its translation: CASSFRERTFDQPQHF.

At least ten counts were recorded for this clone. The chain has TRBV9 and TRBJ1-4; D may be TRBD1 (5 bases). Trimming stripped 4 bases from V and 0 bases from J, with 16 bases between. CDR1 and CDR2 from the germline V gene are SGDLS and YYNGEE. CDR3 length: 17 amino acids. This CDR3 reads CASSRSPTGSTNEKLFF. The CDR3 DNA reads TGTGCCAGCAGCCGTTCCCCCACAGGATCAACTAATGAAAAACTGTTTTTT.

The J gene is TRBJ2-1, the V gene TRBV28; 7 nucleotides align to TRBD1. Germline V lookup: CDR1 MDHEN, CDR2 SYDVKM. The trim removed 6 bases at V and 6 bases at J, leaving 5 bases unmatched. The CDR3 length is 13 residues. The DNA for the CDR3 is TGTGCCAGCAGCCTCACAGGGGTCAATGAGCAGTTCTTC. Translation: CASSLTGVNEQFF.

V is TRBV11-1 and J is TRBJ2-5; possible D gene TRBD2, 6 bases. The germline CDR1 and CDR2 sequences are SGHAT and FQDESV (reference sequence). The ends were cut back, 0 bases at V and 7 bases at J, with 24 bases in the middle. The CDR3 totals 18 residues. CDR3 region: CASSLAPQKTGPRGTQYF. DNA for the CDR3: TGTGCCAGCAGCTTAGCCCCGCAGAAGACGGGACCGCGGGGGACCCAGTACTTC.

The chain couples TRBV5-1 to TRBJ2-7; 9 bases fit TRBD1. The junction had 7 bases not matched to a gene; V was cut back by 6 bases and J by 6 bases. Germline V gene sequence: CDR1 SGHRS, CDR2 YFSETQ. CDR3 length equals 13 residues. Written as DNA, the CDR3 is TGCGCCAGCACCGGGACAGGGCTTGGCGAGCAGTACTTC. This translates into CASTGTGLGEQYF.

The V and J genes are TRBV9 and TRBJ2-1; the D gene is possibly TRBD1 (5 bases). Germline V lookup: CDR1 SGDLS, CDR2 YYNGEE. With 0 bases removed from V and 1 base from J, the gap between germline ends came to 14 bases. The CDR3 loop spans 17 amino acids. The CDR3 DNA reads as TGTGCCAGCAGCGTAGGTCAGGGCCCTAAATCCTACAATGAGCAGTTCTTC. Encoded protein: CASSVGQGPKSYNEQFF.

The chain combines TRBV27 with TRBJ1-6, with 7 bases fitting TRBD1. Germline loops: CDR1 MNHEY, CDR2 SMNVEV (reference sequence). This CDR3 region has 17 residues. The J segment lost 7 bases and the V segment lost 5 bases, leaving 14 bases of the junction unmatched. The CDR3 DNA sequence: TGTGCCAGCAGTCCTCACCCCGACAGGGTCGTCAATTCACCCCTCCACTTT. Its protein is CASSPHPDRVVNSPLHF.

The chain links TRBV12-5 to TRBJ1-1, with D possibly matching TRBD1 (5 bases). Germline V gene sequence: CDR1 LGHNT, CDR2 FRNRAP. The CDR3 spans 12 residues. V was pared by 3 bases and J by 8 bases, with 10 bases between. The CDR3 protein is CASGFFQGEAFF. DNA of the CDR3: TGTGCTAGTGGTTTTTTCCAGGGAGAAGCTTTCTTT. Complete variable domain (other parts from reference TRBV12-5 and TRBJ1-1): DARVTQTPRHKVTEMGQEVTMRCQPILGHNTVFWYRQTMMQGLELLAYFRNRAPLDDSGMPKDRFSAEMPDATLATLKIQPSEPRDSAVYFCASGFFQGEAFFGQGTRLTVV.

The CDR3 DNA reads TGTGCCATCAGGACTTCTACGGGTAATCGGTATGGCTACACCTTC. This sequence encodes CAIRTSTGNRYGYTF. The V and J genes are TRBV10-3 and TRBJ1-2; D not certain. This CDR3 region has 15 residues. The ends were cut back, 6 bases at V and 5 bases at J, with 19 bases in the middle. Germline CDR1 reads ENHRY; CDR2 reads SYGVKD.

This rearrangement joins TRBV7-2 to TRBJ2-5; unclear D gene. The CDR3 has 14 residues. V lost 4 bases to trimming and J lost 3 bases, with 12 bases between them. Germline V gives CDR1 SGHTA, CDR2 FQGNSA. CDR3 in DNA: TGTGCCAGCAGCTCTACGACTGTGAAAGAGACCCAGTACTTC. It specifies CASSSTTVKETQYF. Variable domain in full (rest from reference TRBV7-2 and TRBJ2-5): GAGVSQSPSNKVTEKGKDVELRCDPISGHTALYWYRQSLGQGLEFLIYFQGNSAPDKSGLPSDRFSAERTGGSVSTLTIQRTQQEDSAVYLCASSSTTVKETQYFGPGTRLLVL.

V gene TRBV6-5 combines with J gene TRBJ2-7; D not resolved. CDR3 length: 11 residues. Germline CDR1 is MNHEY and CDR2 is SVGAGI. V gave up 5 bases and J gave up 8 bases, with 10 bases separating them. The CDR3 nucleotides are TGTGCCAGCAGTGAATACATAAAGCAGTACTTC. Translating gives CASSEYIKQYF.